Detailed here is one TCR beta chain. The data originate from a study of T-cell memory formation after mild COVID-19. cDNA libraries for TCR alpha and TCR beta, carrying sample barcodes and UMIs, came from 5'RACE with constant-segment primers. TCRdb passed the 5' RACE reads through MiXCR, listing each CDR3 protein once. The sample holds tens of thousands of distinct CDR3 sequences, 21% seen once. The CDR3 is 13 residues long. Deletions cut 2 bases from V and 4 bases from J, with 8 bases between. Germline values: CDR1 MNHEY, CDR2 SVGAGI. The receptor comes from an adult who had mild COVID-19 (a few samples of this study predate the infection). Cell type and time point are not known. Sequenced sample: PBMCs or a T cell subset sorted from them (not recorded which). The chain recombines TRBV6-5 with TRBJ1-2; D call uncertain. CDR3 in amino acids: CASSYGRGYGYTF. The CDR3 DNA sequence: TGTGCCAGCAGTTACGGCAGAGGCTATGGCTACACCTTC.